These 14 T cell receptor beta chains came from one sample sequenced in a study of shared clonotypes between healthy human individuals. Sequenced by immunoSEQ multiplex PCR; TCRdb stores in-frame clones only, minus some. The table has around 2,000,000 clones, roughly 95% seen once. Cells designated naive CD8 were CD45RO-negative and were positively selected for CCR7, with terminally differentiated effector memory CD45RA+ cells excluded. The sequencing input was naive CD8+ T cells sorted from blood. The receptors here all came from a young man in good health.

This sequence joins TRBV2 and TRBJ2-1, with D possibly matching TRBD2 (6 bases). The V end lost 4 bases, the J end lost 10 bases, and 8 bases lay between the germline ends. The CDR3 loop spans 11 amino acids. Per germline, CDR1 SNHLY and CDR2 FYNNEI. CDR3 protein: CASSGGGEQFF. CDR3 coding DNA: TGTGCCAGCAGTGGAGGAGGGGAGCAGTTCTTC.

This clone has only a few counts. The sample carries other DNA sequences with the same CDR3. V gene TRBV5-1 combines with J gene TRBJ1-1; D gene uncertain. This CDR3 region has 13 residues. Trimming removed 0 bases from V and 1 base from J, with 4 bases in between. CDR1 and CDR2 (germline): SGHRS, YFSETQ. In nucleotides, the CDR3 is TGCGCCAGCAGCTTGGGACCGAACACTGAAGCTTTCTTT. This gives the protein CASSLGPNTEAFF.

The CDR3 spells CASTGPTPGREQYF. The CDR3 DNA reads TGTGCCAGCACCGGACCGACCCCTGGGCGTGAGCAGTACTTC. This chain uses TRBV27 with TRBJ2-7; no clear D. CDR1 and CDR2 (germline): MNHEY, SMNVEV (reference sequence). The germline V and J ends were trimmed by 7 bases and 7 bases, with 20 bases remaining between them. This CDR3 has 14 amino acids.

Remarks on this clone: Within the sample, other DNA sequences also encode this same CDR3. The rearrangement joins TRBV5-1 to TRBJ2-1; D is unresolved. Germline values: CDR1 SGHRS, CDR2 YFSETQ. V lost 0 bases and J lost 9, with 10 bases in between. The CDR3 is 13 residues long. This chain's CDR3 is CASSLVASSEQFF. The CDR3, as DNA: TGCGCCAGCAGCTTGGTGGCTAGTAGTGAGCAGTTCTTC.

The sample holds one count of this clone. V gene TRBV5-6 combines with J gene TRBJ1-2; 8 nucleotides line up with TRBD1. The J segment lost 8 bases and the V segment lost 4 bases, leaving 19 bases of the junction unmatched. This CDR3 region has 17 residues. Germline-derived CDR1 and CDR2 are SGHDT and YYEEEE. This chain's CDR3 is CASSLRPDREYFRGYTF. The CDR3 coding sequence is TGTGCCAGCAGCCTGAGGCCGGACAGGGAGTACTTTCGGGGCTACACCTTC. The full variable domain, its missing parts supplied by reference TRBV5-6 and TRBJ1-2, is DAGVTQSPTHLIKTRGQQVTLRCSPKSGHDTVSWYQQALGQGPQFIFQYYEEEERQRGNFPDRFSGHQFPNYSSELNVNALLLGDSALYLCASSLRPDREYFRGYTFGSGTRLTVV.

The V call is TRBV9, the J call TRBJ2-1; 14 nucleotides agree with TRBD2. Trimming removed 5 bases from V and 3 bases from J; junction bases left unmatched: 4. The CDR3 is made up of 16 amino acids. CDR1 is SGDLS and CDR2 is YYNGEE in the germline V gene. The CDR3 bases are TGTGCCAGCAGGACCGGGACTAGCGGGAGCTACAATGAGCAGTTCTTC. It codes for CASRTGTSGSYNEQFF.

As for this clone: This CDR3 is also generated by other DNA sequences in the sample. The chain employs TRBV2 and TRBJ2-1; a possible D gene is TRBD1 (5 bases). The CDR3 is 13 amino acids. V lost 3 bases, J lost 3 bases, and 6 bases lay in between. Germline loops: CDR1 SNHLY, CDR2 FYNNEI. CDR3 DNA sequence: TGTGCCAGCAGTGAGACAGTCTACAATGAGCAGTTCTTC. Translating gives CASSETVYNEQFF.

The DNA for the CDR3 is TGCGCCAGCAGCTTGTATGGGGTTACCTACGAGCAGTACTTC. This codes for CASSLYGVTYEQYF. The chain recombines TRBV5-1 with TRBJ2-7; D is unclear. Deletions cut 1 base from V and 2 bases from J, with 10 bases between. CDR1 and CDR2 from the germline V gene are SGHRS and YFSETQ. The CDR3 runs 14 residues.

The CDR3 coding sequence is TGTGCCAGCAGCTTGACAGTCATCGGGGCCAACGTCCTGACTTTC. This gives the protein CASSLTVIGANVLTF. This chain joins TRBV13 and TRBJ2-6; D is possibly TRBD1 (5 bases). Germline V CDR1 and CDR2: PRHDT, FYEKMQ (reference sequence). This CDR3 comprises 15 residues. V lost 3 bases, J lost 4 bases, and 10 bases lay in between.

The chain has TRBV6-5 and TRBJ2-5, with unresolved D. The V and J ends lost 0 bases and 1 base respectively, with 6 bases between them. CDR1 is MNHEY and CDR2 is SVGAGI in the germline V gene. The CDR3 is 14 amino acids. CDR3 residues: CASSYSVVQETQYF. The CDR3 nucleotides read TGTGCCAGCAGTTACTCGGTCGTCCAAGAGACCCAGTACTTC.

This chain joins TRBV13 and TRBJ2-3, with TRBD2 matching over 9 bases. This CDR3 has 17 amino acids. The ends lost 0 bases at V and 0 bases at J; junction bases unmatched: 4. Germline-derived CDR1 and CDR2 are PRHDT and FYEKMQ (reference sequence). Written as DNA, the CDR3 is TGTGCCAGCAGCTTAGGGACTAGCGGAAGAAGCACAGATACGCAGTATTTT. Amino acids: CASSLGTSGRSTDTQYF.

This clone turned up a few times. The V gene is TRBV4-1, the J gene TRBJ1-2; D is unresolved. Per germline, CDR1 MGHRA and CDR2 YSYEKL. CDR3 length: 16 amino acids. The V and J ends lost 0 bases and 2 bases respectively, with 13 bases between them. CDR3 region: CASSQERSTPNYGYTF. The CDR3 region has the DNA TGCGCCAGCAGCCAAGAGAGATCTACTCCAAACTATGGCTACACCTTC.

The chain combines TRBV18 with TRBJ1-1; perhaps TRBD1 as D (5 bases). Germline values: CDR1 KGHSH, CDR2 LQKENI. V was shortened by 3 bases and J by 11 bases, with 13 bases between the two germline ends. The CDR3 length is 12 residues. The DNA for the CDR3 is TGTGCCAGCTCACCTCCCGGGGGGAGTGCTTTCTTT. It is translated as CASSPPGGSAFF.

Of note for this clone: Other DNA sequences of this sample code for an identical CDR3. Here the CDR3 reads CASSYAGGTEAFF. The CDR3 bases are TGTGCCAGCAGTTACGCAGGCGGCACTGAAGCTTTCTTT. V gene TRBV6-5 combines with J gene TRBJ1-1, with D hard to call. Trimming cost V 2 bases and J 4 bases, with 8 bases left between them. The CDR3 length is 13 residues. Germline V gene lookup returns CDR1 MNHEY and CDR2 SVGAGI.